This entry concerns a single TCR beta chain. As yet, its antigen is unknown. CDR1 SEHNR and CDR2 FQNEAQ come from the germline V gene (reference sequence). The V end was cut by 4 bases, the J end by 4 bases, with 13 bases between. This CDR3 contains 14 residues. The data are from a study of T-cell memory formation after mild COVID-19. Study in general: TCR clusters largely stayed donor specific.

Study-level points and caveats: Contracting clones, day 15 to 85, had balanced CD4/CD8, and later expanders favored CD4+. The finding that pre-infection memory included some responding clones suggested that cross-reactive memory joined.

Libraries for TCRalpha and TCRbeta carried sample barcodes and unique molecular identifiers via 5'RACE. From the 5' RACE reads, TCRdb called clonotypes with MiXCR, one entry per CDR3 protein. Of around 450,000 distinct CDR3 sequences listed, 20% were seen once; the top ten hold about 8.1%. This clonotype originated in an adult woman who had mild COVID-19 (a few samples of this study predate the infection). Cell type and time point are not known. J is TRBJ1-1 and V is TRBV7-9; no reliable D call. Sequenced input: PBMCs or a T cell subset sorted from them (not recorded which). The CDR3 reads CASSSGGQVTEAFF. In DNA form, the CDR3 reads TGTGCCAGCAGCTCGGGAGGGCAGGTCACTGAAGCTTTCTTT.